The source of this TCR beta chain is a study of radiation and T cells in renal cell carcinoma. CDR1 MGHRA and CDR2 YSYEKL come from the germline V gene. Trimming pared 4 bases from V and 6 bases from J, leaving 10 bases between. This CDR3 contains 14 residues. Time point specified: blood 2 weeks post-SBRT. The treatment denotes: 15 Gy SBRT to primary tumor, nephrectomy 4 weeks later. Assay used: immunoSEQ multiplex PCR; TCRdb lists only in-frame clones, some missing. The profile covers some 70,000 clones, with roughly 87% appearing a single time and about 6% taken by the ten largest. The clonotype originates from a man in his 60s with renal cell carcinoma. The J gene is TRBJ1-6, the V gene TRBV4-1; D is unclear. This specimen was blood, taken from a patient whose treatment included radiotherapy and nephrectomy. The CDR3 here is CASSRAVGNSPLHF. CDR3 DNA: TGCGCCAGCAGCCGCGCGGTGGGTAATTCACCCCTCCACTTT.